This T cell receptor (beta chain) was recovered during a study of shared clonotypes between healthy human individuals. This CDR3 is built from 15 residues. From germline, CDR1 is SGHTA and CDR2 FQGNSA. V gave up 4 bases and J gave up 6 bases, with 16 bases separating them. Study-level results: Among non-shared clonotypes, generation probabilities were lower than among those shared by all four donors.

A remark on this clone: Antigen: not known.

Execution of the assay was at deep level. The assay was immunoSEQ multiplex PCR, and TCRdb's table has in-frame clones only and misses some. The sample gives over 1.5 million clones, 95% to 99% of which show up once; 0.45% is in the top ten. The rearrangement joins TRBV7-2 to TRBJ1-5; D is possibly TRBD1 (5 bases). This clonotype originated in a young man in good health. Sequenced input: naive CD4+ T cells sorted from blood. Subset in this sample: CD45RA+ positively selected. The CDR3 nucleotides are TGTGCCAGCAGCTCAATCCGGGGCGGACTTCAGCCCCAGCATTTT. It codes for CASSSIRGGLQPQHF.